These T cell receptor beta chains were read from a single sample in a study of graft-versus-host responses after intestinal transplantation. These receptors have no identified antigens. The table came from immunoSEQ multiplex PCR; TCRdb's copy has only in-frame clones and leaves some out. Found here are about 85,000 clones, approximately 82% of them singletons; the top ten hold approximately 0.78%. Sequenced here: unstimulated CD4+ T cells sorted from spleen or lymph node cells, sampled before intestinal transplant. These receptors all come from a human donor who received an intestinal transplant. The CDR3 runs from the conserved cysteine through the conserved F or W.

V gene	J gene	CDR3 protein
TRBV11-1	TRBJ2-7	CASSRGLTTYEQYF
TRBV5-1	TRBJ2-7	CASKLETALGYEQYF
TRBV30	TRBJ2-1	CAWSVKAQRGEQFF
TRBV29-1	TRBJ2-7	CSVQQGGYEQYF
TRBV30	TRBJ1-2	CAWSPLGRIYGYTF
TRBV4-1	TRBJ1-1	CASSQDNRMNTEAFF
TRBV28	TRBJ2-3	CASSFRSQRGTQYF
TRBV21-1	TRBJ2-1	CASSPWQFSYNEQFF
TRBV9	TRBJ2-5	CASSVAVEGVLAGRGETQYF
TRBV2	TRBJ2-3	CASSESGRAGTDTQYF
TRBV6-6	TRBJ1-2	CASSGSGVNYGYTF
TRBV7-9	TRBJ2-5	CASSQQETQYF
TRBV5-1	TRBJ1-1	CASSFRERNTEAFF
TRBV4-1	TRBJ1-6	CASSQDTPGQSNSPLHF
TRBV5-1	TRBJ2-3	CASFPRAGDTQYF
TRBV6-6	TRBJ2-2	CASSFTGGAGELFF
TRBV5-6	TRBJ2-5	CASSLGQQETQYF
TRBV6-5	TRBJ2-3	CASSYGGRTDTQYF
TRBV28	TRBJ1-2	CASSLTPRRVGYTF
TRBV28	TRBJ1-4	CASSLAGQGGEKLFF
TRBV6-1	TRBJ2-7	CASSEWARSYEQYF
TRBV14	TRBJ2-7	CASSQDLQAREQYF
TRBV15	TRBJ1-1	CASQAQVNTEAFF
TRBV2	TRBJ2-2	CASSRTGGTSGRARTGELFF